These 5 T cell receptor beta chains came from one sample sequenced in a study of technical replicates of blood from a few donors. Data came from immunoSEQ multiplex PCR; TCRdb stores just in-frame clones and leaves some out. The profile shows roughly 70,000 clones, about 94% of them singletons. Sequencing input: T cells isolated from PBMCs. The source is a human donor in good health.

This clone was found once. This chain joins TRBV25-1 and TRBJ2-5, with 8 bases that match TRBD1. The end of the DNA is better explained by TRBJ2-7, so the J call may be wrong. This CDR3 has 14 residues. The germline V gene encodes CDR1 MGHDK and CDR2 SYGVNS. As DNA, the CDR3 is TGTGCCAGCAGCCGGACAGGGAAACTCTACGAGCAGTACTTC. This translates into CASSRTGKLYEQYF.

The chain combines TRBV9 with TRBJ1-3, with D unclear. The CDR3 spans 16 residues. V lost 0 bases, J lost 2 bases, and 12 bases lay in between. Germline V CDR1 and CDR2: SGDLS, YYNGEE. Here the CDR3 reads CASSVDPDSTGNTIYF. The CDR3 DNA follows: TGTGCCAGCAGCGTAGATCCGGACTCTACTGGAAACACCATATATTTT.

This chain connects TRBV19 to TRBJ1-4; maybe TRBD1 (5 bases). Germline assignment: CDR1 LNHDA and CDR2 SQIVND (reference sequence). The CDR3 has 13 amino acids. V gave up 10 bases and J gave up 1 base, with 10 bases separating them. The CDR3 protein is CATLDRTNEKLFF. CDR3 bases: TGTGCCACCCTTGACAGAACTAATGAAAAACTGTTTTTT.

CDR3 sequence reads: CSVGLAGDYEQYF. In nucleotides, the CDR3 is TGCAGCGTTGGACTAGCGGGCGACTACGAGCAGTACTTC. J is TRBJ2-7 and V is TRBV29-1; TRBD2 agrees at 10 bases. CDR1 is SQVTM and CDR2 is ANQGSEA in the germline V gene. The junction had 3 bases not matched to a gene; V was cut back by 4 bases and J by 3 bases. The CDR3 length is 13 residues.

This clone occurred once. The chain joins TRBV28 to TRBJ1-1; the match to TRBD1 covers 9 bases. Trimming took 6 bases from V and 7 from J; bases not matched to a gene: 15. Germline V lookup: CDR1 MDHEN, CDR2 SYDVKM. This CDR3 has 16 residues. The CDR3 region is CASSPDRGALRDEAFF. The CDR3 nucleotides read TGTGCCAGCAGCCCCGACAGGGGGGCCCTTCGGGATGAAGCTTTCTTT.